Each of the 3 T cell receptor beta chains below was sequenced from the same sample in a study of blood T cell repertoires in COVID-19. TCRdb keeps only in-frame clones here, not all; method: immunoSEQ multiplex PCR. In the table there are 150,000 to 200,000 clones, 65% to 80% of which are singletons. Sample: PBMCs or T cells enriched from blood (not recorded which). The source is a woman aged 45-60 years with acute COVID-19.

This clone was detected a few times. V usage is TRBV7-9 and J usage is TRBJ1-1; a weak D match, TRBD1 (5 bases). The V gene lost 1 base and the J gene lost 4 bases, with 10 bases spanning the gap. CDR1 and CDR2 (germline): SEHNR, FQNEAQ (reference sequence). This CDR3 comprises 14 residues. For the CDR3, the DNA is TGTGCCAGCAGCTTAGGAGGGGAGGCCACTGAAGCTTTCTTT. Protein product: CASSLGGEATEAFF.

The CDR3 bases are TGCGCCGGCCCAGGTCACAGTGGGGGGGAGCCCCAGCATTTT. It is translated as CAGPGHSGGEPQHF. V usage is TRBV10-1 and J usage is TRBJ1-5, with TRBD1 as a possible D gene (5 bases). Germline V CDR1 and CDR2: WNHNN, SYGVQD (reference sequence). Trimming stripped 11 bases from V and 8 bases from J, with 22 bases between. This CDR3 contains 14 residues.

This rearrangement joins TRBV13 to TRBJ1-3; 8 positions match TRBD1. The CDR3 contains 17 residues. Germline values: CDR1 PRHDT, CDR2 FYEKMQ (reference sequence). The V segment lost 1 base and the J segment 0 bases; nucleotides outside the gene matches: 5. This CDR3 reads CASSLVQGGSSGNTIYF. The CDR3, as DNA: TGTGCCAGCAGCTTAGTACAGGGGGGATCCTCTGGAAACACCATATATTTT.